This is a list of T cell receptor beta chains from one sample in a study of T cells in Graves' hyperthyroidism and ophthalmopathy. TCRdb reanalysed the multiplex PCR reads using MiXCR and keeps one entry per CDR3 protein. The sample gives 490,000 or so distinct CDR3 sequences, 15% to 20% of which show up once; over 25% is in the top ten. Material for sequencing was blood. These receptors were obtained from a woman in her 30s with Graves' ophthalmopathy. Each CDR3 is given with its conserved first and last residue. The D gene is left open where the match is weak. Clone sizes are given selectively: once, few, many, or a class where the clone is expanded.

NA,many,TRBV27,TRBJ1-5,CASSPYSNQPQHF,TGTGCCAGCAGCCCTTATAGCAATCAGCCCCAGCATTTT
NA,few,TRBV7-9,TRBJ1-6,CASSPPRLSSPLHF,TGTGCCAGCAGCCCCCCGAGACTCTCTTCACCCCTCCACTTT
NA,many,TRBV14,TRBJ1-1,CASTGRDPLRDTEAFF,TGTGCCAGCACGGGCAGGGACCCCCTCCGGGACACTGAAGCTTTCTTT
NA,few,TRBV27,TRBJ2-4,CASSFMGAAKNIQYF,TGTGCCAGCAGTTTTATGGGGGCAGCCAAAAACATTCAGTACTTC
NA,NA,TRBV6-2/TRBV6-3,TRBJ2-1,CASSYTRTTDSGEQFF,TGTGCCAGCAGTTACACCAGAACGACTGACTCGGGCGAGCAGTTCTTC
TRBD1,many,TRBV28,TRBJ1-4,CASSFSGGLTNEKLFF,TGTGCCAGCAGTTTTTCAGGGGGCTTAACTAATGAAAAACTGTTTTTT
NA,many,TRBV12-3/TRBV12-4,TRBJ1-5,CASRRGQSNQPQHF,TGTGCCAGCAGGCGCGGACAGAGCAATCAGCCCCAGCATTTT
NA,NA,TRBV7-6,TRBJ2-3,CASSRIGSRGTDTQYF,TGTGCCAGCAGCCGCATCGGGTCCAGGGGCACAGATACGCAGTATTTT
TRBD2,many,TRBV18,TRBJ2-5,CASSPRKRLEGRGETQYF,TGTGCCAGCTCACCACGTAAACGACTTGAGGGGAGGGGAGAGACCCAGTACTTC
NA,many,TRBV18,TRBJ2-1,CASSSNPGLNEQFF,TGTGCCAGCTCAAGTAATCCGGGGTTGAATGAGCAGTTCTTC
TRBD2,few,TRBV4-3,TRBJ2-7,CASSQDQPSGSYEQYF,TGCGCCAGCAGCCAAGATCAACCTAGCGGCTCCTACGAGCAGTACTTC
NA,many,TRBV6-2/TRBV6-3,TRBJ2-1,CASLVRGGGPVEQFF,TGTGCCAGCCTTGTAAGAGGGGGAGGGCCTGTTGAGCAGTTCTTC
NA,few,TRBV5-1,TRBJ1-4,CASSFASLNEKLFF,TGCGCCAGCAGCTTCGCGAGCCTTAATGAAAAACTGTTTTTT
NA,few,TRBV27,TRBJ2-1,CASSFSRTTPGNEQFF,TGTGCCAGCAGTTTCTCCCGCACCACCCCAGGTAATGAGCAGTTCTTC
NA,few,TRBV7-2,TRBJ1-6,CASSSAGFRSYNSPLHF,TGTGCCAGCAGCTCCGCCGGATTTCGCTCCTATAATTCACCCCTCCACTTT